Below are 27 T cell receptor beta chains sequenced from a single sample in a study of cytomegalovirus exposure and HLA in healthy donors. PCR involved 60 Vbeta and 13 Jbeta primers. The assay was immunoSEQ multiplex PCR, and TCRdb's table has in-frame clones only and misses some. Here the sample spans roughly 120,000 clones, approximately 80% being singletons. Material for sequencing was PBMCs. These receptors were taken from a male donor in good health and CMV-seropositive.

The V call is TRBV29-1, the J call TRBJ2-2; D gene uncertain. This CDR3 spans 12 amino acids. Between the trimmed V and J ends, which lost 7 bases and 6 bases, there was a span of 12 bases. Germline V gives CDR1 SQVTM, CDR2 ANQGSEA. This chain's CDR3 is CSAAPRAGELFF. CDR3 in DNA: TGCAGCGCCGCGCCCCGTGCCGGGGAGCTGTTTTTT.

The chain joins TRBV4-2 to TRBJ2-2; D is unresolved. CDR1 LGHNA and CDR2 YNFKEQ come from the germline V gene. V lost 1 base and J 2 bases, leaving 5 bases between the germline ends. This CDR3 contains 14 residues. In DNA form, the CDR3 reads TGTGCCAGCAGCCAAGCCCAAAACACCGGGGAGCTGTTTTTT. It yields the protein CASSQAQNTGELFF.

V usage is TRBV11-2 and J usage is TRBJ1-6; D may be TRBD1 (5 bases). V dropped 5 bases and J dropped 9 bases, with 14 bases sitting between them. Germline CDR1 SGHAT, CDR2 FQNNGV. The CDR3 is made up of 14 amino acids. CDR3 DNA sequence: TGTGCCAGCAGCGCCGGAGGGACGGCTTCACCCCTCCACTTT. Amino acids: CASSAGGTASPLHF.

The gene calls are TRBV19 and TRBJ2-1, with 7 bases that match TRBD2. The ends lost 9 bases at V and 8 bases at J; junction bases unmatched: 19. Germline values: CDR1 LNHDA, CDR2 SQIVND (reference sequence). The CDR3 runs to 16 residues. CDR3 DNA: TGTGCCAGCAAGATTCGGCCAGGACTAGATTTCTATGAGCAGTTCTTC. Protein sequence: CASKIRPGLDFYEQFF.

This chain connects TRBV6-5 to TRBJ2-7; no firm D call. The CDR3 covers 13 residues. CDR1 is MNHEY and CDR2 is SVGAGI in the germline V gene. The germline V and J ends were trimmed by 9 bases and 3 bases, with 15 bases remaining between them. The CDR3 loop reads CARVPGRSYEQYF. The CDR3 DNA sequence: TGTGCCAGGGTTCCCGGTCGGAGCTACGAGCAGTACTTC.

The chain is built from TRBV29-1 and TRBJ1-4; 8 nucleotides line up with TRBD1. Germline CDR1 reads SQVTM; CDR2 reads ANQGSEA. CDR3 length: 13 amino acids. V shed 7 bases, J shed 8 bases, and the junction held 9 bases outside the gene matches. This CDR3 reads CSATLQGDEKLFF. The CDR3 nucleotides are TGCAGCGCTACATTACAGGGGGACGAAAAACTGTTTTTT.

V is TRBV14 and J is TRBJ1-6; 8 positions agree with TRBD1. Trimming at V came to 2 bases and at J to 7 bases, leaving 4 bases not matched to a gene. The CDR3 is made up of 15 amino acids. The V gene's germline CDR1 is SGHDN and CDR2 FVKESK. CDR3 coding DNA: TGTGCCAGCAGCCAACAGGGGGCTGAGAATTCACCCCTCCACTTT. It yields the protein CASSQQGAENSPLHF.

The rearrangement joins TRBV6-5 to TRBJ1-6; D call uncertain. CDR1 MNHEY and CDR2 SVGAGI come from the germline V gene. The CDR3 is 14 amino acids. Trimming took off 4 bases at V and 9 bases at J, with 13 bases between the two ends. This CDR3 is CASSFFQVGSPLHF. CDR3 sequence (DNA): TGTGCCAGCAGTTTTTTCCAGGTCGGTTCACCCCTCCACTTT.

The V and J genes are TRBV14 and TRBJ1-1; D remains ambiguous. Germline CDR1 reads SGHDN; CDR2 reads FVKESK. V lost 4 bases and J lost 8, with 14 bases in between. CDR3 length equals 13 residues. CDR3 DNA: TGTGCCAGCAGCCCCTGGGATGGAGGGGAAGCTTTCTTT. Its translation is CASSPWDGGEAFF.

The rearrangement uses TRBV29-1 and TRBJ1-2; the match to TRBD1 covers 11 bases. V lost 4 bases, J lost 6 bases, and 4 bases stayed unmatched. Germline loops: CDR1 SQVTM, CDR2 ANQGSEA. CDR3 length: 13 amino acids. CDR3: CSVADRGLDGYTF. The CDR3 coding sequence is TGCAGCGTTGCGGACAGGGGGCTGGATGGCTACACCTTC.

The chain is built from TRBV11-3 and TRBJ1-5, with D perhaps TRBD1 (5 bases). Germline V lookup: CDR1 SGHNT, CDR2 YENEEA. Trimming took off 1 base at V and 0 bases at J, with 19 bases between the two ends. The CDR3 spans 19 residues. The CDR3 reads CASSLVGVGMRYSNQPQHF. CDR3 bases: TGTGCCAGCAGCTTAGTAGGGGTAGGGATGAGGTATAGCAATCAGCCCCAGCATTTT.

CDR3 DNA: TGCGCCAGCAGCTCAGGGACAGGCAAACACGAGCAGTACTTC. Its translation is CASSSGTGKHEQYF. V is TRBV5-1 and J is TRBJ2-7; 8 nucleotides align to TRBD1. V trimming: 3 bases; J trimming: 5 bases; junction bases outside the gene matches: 7. Germline V gene lookup returns CDR1 SGHRS and CDR2 YFSETQ. The CDR3 contains 14 residues.

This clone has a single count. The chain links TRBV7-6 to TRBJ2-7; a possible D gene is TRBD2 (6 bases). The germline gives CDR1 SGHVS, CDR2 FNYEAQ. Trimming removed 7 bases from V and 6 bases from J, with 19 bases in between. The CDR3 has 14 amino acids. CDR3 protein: CASTRSRDWGEQYF. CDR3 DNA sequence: TGTGCCAGCACGAGGAGCAGGGACTGGGGCGAGCAGTACTTC.

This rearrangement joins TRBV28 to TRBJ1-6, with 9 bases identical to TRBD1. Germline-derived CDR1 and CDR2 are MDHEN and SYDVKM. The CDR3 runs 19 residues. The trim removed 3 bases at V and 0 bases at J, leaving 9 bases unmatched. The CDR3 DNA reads TGTGCCAGCAGTTTTGGGACAGGGATGGGGAGCTCCTATAATTCACCCCTCCACTTT. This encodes CASSFGTGMGSSYNSPLHF.

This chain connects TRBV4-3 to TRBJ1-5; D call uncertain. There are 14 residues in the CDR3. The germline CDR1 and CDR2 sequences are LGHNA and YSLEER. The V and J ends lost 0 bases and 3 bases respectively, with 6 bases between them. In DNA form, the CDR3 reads TGCGCCAGCAGCCAAGATCCCCTCAATCAGCCCCAGCATTTT. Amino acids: CASSQDPLNQPQHF.

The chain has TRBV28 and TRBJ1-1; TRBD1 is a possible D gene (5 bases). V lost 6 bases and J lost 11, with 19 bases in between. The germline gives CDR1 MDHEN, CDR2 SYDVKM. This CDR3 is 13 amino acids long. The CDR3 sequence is CASRWRDDPRAFF. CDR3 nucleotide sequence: TGTGCCAGCAGATGGCGGGACGATCCCAGGGCTTTCTTT. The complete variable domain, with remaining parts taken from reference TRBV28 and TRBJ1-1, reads DVKVTQSSRYLVKRTGEKVFLECVQDMDHENMFWYRQDPGLGLRLIYFSYDVKMKEKGDIPEGYSVSREKKERFSLILESASTNQTSMYLCASRWRDDPRAFFGQGTRLTVV.

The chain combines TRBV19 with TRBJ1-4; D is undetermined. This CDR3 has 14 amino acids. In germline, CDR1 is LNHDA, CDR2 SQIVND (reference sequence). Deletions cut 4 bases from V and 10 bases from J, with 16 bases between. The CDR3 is CASSTPSGWGKLFF. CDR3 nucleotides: TGTGCCAGTAGTACCCCTAGCGGATGGGGAAAACTGTTTTTT.

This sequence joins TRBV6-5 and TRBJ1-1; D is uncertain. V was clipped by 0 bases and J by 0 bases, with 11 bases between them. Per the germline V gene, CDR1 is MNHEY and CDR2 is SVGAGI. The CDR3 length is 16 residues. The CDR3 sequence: CASSYSAGLMNTEAFF. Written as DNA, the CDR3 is TGTGCCAGCAGTTACTCGGCAGGACTCATGAACACTGAAGCTTTCTTT.

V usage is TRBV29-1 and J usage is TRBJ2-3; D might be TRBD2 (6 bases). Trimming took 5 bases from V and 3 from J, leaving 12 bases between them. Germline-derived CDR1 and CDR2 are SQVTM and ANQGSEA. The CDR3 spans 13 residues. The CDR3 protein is CSVLSGRTDTQYF. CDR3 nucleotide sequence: TGCAGCGTTCTAAGCGGGCGAACAGATACGCAGTATTTT.

In DNA, the CDR3 is TGCGCCAGCAGCTTGGGGGGGGAGCCGGCCTCCTACGAGCAGTACTTC. Translation: CASSLGGEPASYEQYF. This rearrangement joins TRBV5-1 to TRBJ2-5, with a tentative D call TRBD2 (6 bases). The J call may be wrong; the DNA end is better matched by TRBJ2-7. This CDR3 is built from 16 residues. The germline CDR1 and CDR2 sequences are SGHRS and YFSETQ.

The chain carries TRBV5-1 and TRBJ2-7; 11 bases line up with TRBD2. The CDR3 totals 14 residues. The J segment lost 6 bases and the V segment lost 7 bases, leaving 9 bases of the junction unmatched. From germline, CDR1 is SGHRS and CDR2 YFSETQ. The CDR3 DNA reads TGCGCCAGCCGACTAGCGGGGCCTAGGGGCGAGCAGTACTTC. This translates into CASRLAGPRGEQYF.

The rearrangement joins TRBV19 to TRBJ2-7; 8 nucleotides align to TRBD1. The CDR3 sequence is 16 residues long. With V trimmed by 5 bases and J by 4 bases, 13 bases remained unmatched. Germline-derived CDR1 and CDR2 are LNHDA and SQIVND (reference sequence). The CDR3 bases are TGTGCCAGTAGTCCCAGACAGGGGCTTAACTCATACGAGCAGTACTTC. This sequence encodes CASSPRQGLNSYEQYF. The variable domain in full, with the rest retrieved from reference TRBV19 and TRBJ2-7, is DGGITQSPKYLFRKEGQNVTLSCEQNLNHDAMYWYRQDPGQGLRLIYYSQIVNDFQKGDIAEGYSVSREKKESFPLTVTSAQKNPTAFYLCASSPRQGLNSYEQYFGPGTRLTVT.

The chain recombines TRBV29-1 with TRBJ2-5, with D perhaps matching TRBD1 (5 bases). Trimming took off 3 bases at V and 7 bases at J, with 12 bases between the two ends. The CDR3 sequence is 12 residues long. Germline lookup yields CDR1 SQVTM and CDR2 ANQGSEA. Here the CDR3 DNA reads TGCAGCGTTGAGAGTGGGGCGACGACCCAGTACTTC. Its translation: CSVESGATTQYF.

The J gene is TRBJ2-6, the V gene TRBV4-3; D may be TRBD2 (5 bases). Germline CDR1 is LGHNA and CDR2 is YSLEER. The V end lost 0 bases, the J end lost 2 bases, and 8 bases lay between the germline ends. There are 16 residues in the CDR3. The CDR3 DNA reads TGCGCCAGCAGCCAAGATGGAGGAACTGGGGCCAACGTCCTGACTTTC. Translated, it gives CASSQDGGTGANVLTF.

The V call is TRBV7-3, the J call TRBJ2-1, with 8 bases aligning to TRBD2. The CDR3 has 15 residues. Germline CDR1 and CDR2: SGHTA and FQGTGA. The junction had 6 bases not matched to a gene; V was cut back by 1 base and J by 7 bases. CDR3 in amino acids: CASSLRSGSQNEQFF. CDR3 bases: TGTGCCAGCAGCTTAAGAAGCGGGAGTCAGAATGAGCAGTTCTTC.

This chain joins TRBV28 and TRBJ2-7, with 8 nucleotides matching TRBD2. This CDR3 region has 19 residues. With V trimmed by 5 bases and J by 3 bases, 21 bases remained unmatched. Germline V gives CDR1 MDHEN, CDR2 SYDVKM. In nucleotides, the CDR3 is TGTGCCAGCAGTACCCCGCGGGGGGCGCTCGGAGCCTTATTCTACGAGCAGTACTTC. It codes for CASSTPRGALGALFYEQYF.

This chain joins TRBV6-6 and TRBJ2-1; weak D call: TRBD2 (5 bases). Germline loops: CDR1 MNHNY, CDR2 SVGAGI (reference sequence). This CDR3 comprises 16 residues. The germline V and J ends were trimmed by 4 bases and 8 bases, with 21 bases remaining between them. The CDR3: CASSFTLGMAGDEQFF. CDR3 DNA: TGTGCCAGCAGTTTCACCTTGGGGATGGCGGGCGATGAGCAGTTCTTC.